The 32 T cell receptor beta chains given below trace back to one sample, sequenced in a study of blood T cells in healthy people across ages. A second about 7 to 12 cycle PCR used barcoded and J-beta primers. MiXCR was run by TCRdb on the 5' RACE reads, yielding one entry per CDR3 protein. The sample has under 1,100,000 distinct CDR3 sequences; roughly a quarter are singletons. The sample was also linked to a second study, of T cells of mothers and their children.

Sequencing was performed on blood. These receptors originate from a girl aged 2-9 years in good health.

The rearrangement uses TRBV29-1 and TRBJ2-1, with 8 bases matching TRBD1. Germline trimming cut 7 bases from V and 10 bases from J; bases unmatched to any gene: 12. Germline V gene lookup returns CDR1 SQVTM and CDR2 ANQGSEA. The CDR3 loop spans 13 amino acids. The CDR3, as DNA: TGCAGCGCAGACAGGGGACGGGCTGGGGAGCAGTTCTTC. Its translation is CSADRGRAGEQFF.

The table lists this clonotype with many counts. The chain uses TRBV7-9 and TRBJ2-4, with a weak D call TRBD2 (5 bases). V was clipped by 8 bases and J by 0 bases, with 17 bases between them. The germline CDR1 and CDR2 sequences are SEHNR and FQNEAQ (reference sequence). The CDR3 runs to 16 residues. Here the CDR3 reads CASELWTGKAKNIQYF. The CDR3 DNA is TGTGCCAGCGAGCTTTGGACGGGGAAAGCCAAAAACATTCAGTACTTC.

The rearrangement joins TRBV6-1 to TRBJ2-3, with D perhaps TRBD1 (5 bases). The CDR3 totals 14 residues. The V and J ends lost 6 bases and 0 bases respectively, with 10 bases between them. The germline V gene has CDR1 MNHNS and CDR2 SASEGT. CDR3 nucleotide sequence: TGTGCCAGCAGCGTTTGGGGCAGCACAGATACGCAGTATTTT. Protein: CASSVWGSTDTQYF.

This chain joins TRBV4-1 and TRBJ1-6; weak D call: TRBD1 (5 bases). This CDR3 spans 15 amino acids. V lost 2 bases and J 12 bases, leaving 17 bases between the germline ends. In germline, CDR1 is MGHRA, CDR2 YSYEKL. CDR3 residues: CASSQPLLDILPLHF. DNA of the CDR3: TGCGCCAGCAGCCAACCCCTCCTGGACATTTTACCCCTCCACTTT.

The J gene is TRBJ2-5, the V gene TRBV27; 7 positions match TRBD2. J was trimmed by 5 bases and V by 7 bases; bases with no gene match: 13. Germline V gives CDR1 MNHEY, CDR2 SMNVEV (reference sequence). This CDR3 is built from 15 residues. DNA for the CDR3: TGTGCCAGCACCAACCTCTCTAGCGGATGGGAGACCCAGTACTTC. Amino acid sequence: CASTNLSSGWETQYF.

This clonotype was counted between two and nine times. This chain links TRBV6-1 with TRBJ2-7; D gene uncertain. This CDR3 has 14 amino acids. The ends were cut back, 2 bases at V and 6 bases at J, with 14 bases in the middle. Germline CDR1 is MNHNS and CDR2 is SASEGT. This CDR3 is CASSEPTEPPEQYF. Here the CDR3 DNA reads TGTGCCAGCAGTGAACCCACAGAGCCTCCCGAGCAGTACTTC.

The V and J genes are TRBV27 and TRBJ2-5; 9 bases line up with TRBD2. Germline values: CDR1 MNHEY, CDR2 SMNVEV (reference sequence). The CDR3 extends over 17 amino acids. V lost 7 bases to trimming and J lost 4 bases; unmatched junction nucleotides: 16. For the CDR3, the DNA is TGTGCCAGCACGTCGTCCGAACTAGCGGGTGGTCGAGAGACCCAGTACTTC. Translating gives CASTSSELAGGRETQYF.

Points on this clonotype: This CDR3 fails to terminate in the conserved phenylalanine or tryptophan, so it likely reflects a read error. The chain couples TRBV6-5 to TRBJ2-5; D is unclear. The CDR3 covers 13 residues. Trimming cost V 7 bases and J 5 bases, with 14 bases left between them. Germline CDR1 reads MNHEY; CDR2 reads SVGAGI. The CDR3 is CASTKPGQETQYL. The CDR3 region has the DNA TGTGCCAGCACCAAACCGGGCCAGGAGACCCAGTACCTC.

V and J are TRBV20-1 and TRBJ1-2; perhaps TRBD1 as D (5 bases). Germline lookup yields CDR1 DFQATT and CDR2 SNEGSKA (reference sequence). The CDR3 loop spans 15 amino acids. The V end lost 6 bases, the J end lost 6 bases, and 23 bases lay between the germline ends. DNA of the CDR3: TGCAGTGCCCCCAGCACGCCGGTCCGGGGGGATGGCTACACCTTC. This encodes CSAPSTPVRGDGYTF.

The chain carries TRBV4-1 and TRBJ1-1, with no clear D. The CDR3 has 14 amino acids. V lost 4 bases and J 6 bases, leaving 15 bases between the germline ends. Germline V gene sequence: CDR1 MGHRA, CDR2 YSYEKL. The CDR3 DNA is TGCGCCAGCAGCCCCCATATCAGTTCGGCTGAAGCTTTCTTT. Translated: CASSPHISSAEAFF.

This clonotype occurred a few times. This chain uses TRBV7-9 with TRBJ1-5; the D gene is possibly TRBD1 (5 bases). This CDR3 comprises 13 residues. Germline CDR1 is SEHNR and CDR2 is FQNEAQ (reference sequence). Trimming shortened V by 3 bases and J by 7 bases, and 10 bases separated the two germline ends. CDR3 DNA: TGTGCCAGCAGCTTGTTCGGGGGACAGCCCCAGCATTTT. Translation gives CASSLFGGQPQHF.

J is TRBJ2-5 and V is TRBV12-3 or TRBV12-4; no clear D gene. Between the trimmed V and J ends, which lost 3 bases and 3 bases, there was a span of 8 bases. The CDR3 loop spans 13 amino acids. The CDR3 here is CASSLVRKETQYF. CDR3 nucleotide sequence: TGTGCCAGCAGTTTGGTCCGTAAAGAGACCCAGTACTTC.

V is TRBV29-1 and J is TRBJ2-5; 13 nucleotides agree with TRBD2. The CDR3 totals 13 residues. Germline CDR1 is SQVTM and CDR2 is ANQGSEA. Trimming removed 7 bases from V and 5 bases from J; junction bases left unmatched: 4. CDR3 protein: CSALAGGIETQYF. The CDR3, as DNA: TGCAGCGCACTAGCGGGGGGGATCGAGACCCAGTACTTC.

This clonotype was observed a few times. The chain employs TRBV2 and TRBJ2-5; D not certain. The better agreement between TRBJ2-7 and the DNA end casts doubt on the J call. This CDR3 spans 12 amino acids. The germline V gene encodes CDR1 SNHLY and CDR2 FYNNEI. The DNA of the CDR3 is TGTGCCAGCAAGAGGACGGGTCTCGAGCAGTACTTC. As protein: CASKRTGLEQYF.

The chain uses TRBV27 and TRBJ2-1, with 7 bases fitting TRBD2. The last part of the DNA fits TRBJ2-5 better; the J call may be wrong. CDR3 length: 15 amino acids. The germline CDR1 and CDR2 sequences are MNHEY and SMNVEV (reference sequence). In nucleotides, the CDR3 is TGTGCCAGCAGTAATGAGAGCGGGGAGGGAGAGACCCAGTACTTC. Translating gives CASSNESGEGETQYF.

The sample holds a few counts of this clonotype. This chain links TRBV28 with TRBJ1-1; TRBD1 aligns across 10 bases. After removal of 6 bases from V and 11 bases from J, the junction contained 6 bases not matched to a gene. The CDR3 length is 12 residues. Germline CDR1 MDHEN, CDR2 SYDVKM. This CDR3 reads CASSTGTGAAFF. Written as DNA, the CDR3 is TGTGCCAGCAGCACCGGGACAGGGGCTGCTTTCTTT.

The chain uses TRBV7-3 and TRBJ2-3; 9 nucleotides match TRBD1. With V trimmed by 0 bases and J by 3 bases, 4 bases remained unmatched. CDR1 SGHTA and CDR2 FQGTGA come from the germline V gene. The CDR3 runs 16 residues. This CDR3 is CASSLTVGQGTDTQYF. As DNA, the CDR3 is TGTGCCAGCAGCTTAACCGTTGGACAGGGGACAGATACGCAGTATTTT.

This clonotype was seen a few times. The rearrangement uses TRBV15 and TRBJ1-5; D is unresolved. V was trimmed by 1 base and J by 0 bases, leaving 7 bases between them. Germline V lookup: CDR1 LNHNV, CDR2 YYDKDF (reference sequence). The CDR3 runs 15 residues. The CDR3 nucleotides are TGTGCCACCAGCAGAGCTGGCCTTAGCAATCAGCCCCAGCATTTT. Translation gives CATSRAGLSNQPQHF.

The chain carries TRBV29-1 and TRBJ2-5; weak D call: TRBD2 (5 bases). Trimming removed 3 bases at V and 5 bases at J, with 10 bases between. The CDR3 runs 12 residues. Germline values: CDR1 SQVTM, CDR2 ANQGSEA. CDR3 sequence reads: CSVEAGAETQYF. DNA for the CDR3: TGCAGCGTTGAGGCGGGCGCCGAGACCCAGTACTTC. The variable domain in full, completed from reference TRBV29-1 and TRBJ2-5, reads SAVISQKPSRDICQRGTSLTIQCQVDSQVTMMFWYRQQPGQSLTLIATANQGSEATYESGFVIDKFPISRPNLTFSTLTVSNMSPEDSSIYLCSVEAGAETQYFGPGTRLLVL.

This clonotype was seen a few times. The chain links TRBV5-1 to TRBJ2-3, with 10 bases aligning to TRBD2. The J segment lost 2 bases and the V segment lost 2 bases, leaving 5 bases of the junction unmatched. CDR3 length: 16 residues. Per germline, CDR1 SGHRS and CDR2 YFSETQ. The chain's CDR3 is CASSFWTSGLTDTQYF. Here the CDR3 DNA reads TGCGCCAGCAGCTTCTGGACTAGCGGACTCACAGATACGCAGTATTTT.

This clonotype was detected a few times. The chain carries TRBV20-1 and TRBJ2-1, with D perhaps matching TRBD2 (6 bases). CDR1 and CDR2 from the germline V gene are DFQATT and SNEGSKA (reference sequence). V was clipped by 6 bases and J by 9 bases, with 21 bases between them. The CDR3 sequence is 14 residues long. This chain's CDR3 is CSAPVAGPTGEQFF. The CDR3 nucleotides are TGCAGTGCCCCCGTGGCGGGGCCGACGGGTGAGCAGTTCTTC.

There are many counts of this clonotype. V and J are TRBV12-3 or TRBV12-4 and TRBJ2-3; 15 nucleotides align to TRBD2. This CDR3 spans 16 amino acids. V was clipped by 5 bases and J by 3 bases; unmatched bases: 3. CDR3 sequence reads: CASSPGLAGGTDTQYF. The CDR3 region has the DNA TGTGCCAGCAGTCCGGGACTAGCGGGAGGAACAGATACGCAGTATTTT.

This clonotype was seen only a few times. The gene calls are TRBV28 and TRBJ1-3, with TRBD1 as a possible D gene (6 bases). CDR1 and CDR2 (germline): MDHEN, SYDVKM. V shed 5 bases and J shed 0 bases, with 14 bases lying between them. This CDR3 spans 16 amino acids. CDR3 loop: CASSPGGTLSGNTIYF. Here the CDR3 DNA reads TGTGCCAGCAGTCCCGGAGGGACACTCTCTGGAAACACCATATATTTT.

The genes are TRBV5-1 and TRBJ2-5; a possible D gene is TRBD2 (5 bases). The J call is uncertain, as TRBJ2-1 better fits the DNA end. The V gene's germline CDR1 is SGHRS and CDR2 YFSETQ. The CDR3 is made up of 15 amino acids. Here the CDR3 DNA reads TGCGCCAGCGCGGGCCCTGAGGCCACCTACAATGAGCAGTTCTTC. Its protein is CASAGPEATYNEQFF.

There are a few counts of this clonotype. V is TRBV29-1 and J is TRBJ2-3, with 10 bases identical to TRBD2. In germline, CDR1 is SQVTM, CDR2 ANQGSEA. The trim removed 7 bases at V and 8 bases at J, leaving 9 bases unmatched. This CDR3 is 13 amino acids long. The chain's CDR3 is CSARLAGKGTQYF. The CDR3 bases are TGCAGCGCCAGACTAGCGGGTAAAGGTACGCAGTATTTT.

There are a few counts of this clonotype. V gene TRBV20-1 combines with J gene TRBJ2-1, with D possibly being TRBD1 (5 bases). Germline assignment: CDR1 DFQATT and CDR2 SNEGSKA (reference sequence). Trimming shortened V by 0 bases and J by 9 bases, and 12 bases separated the two germline ends. The CDR3 loop spans 13 amino acids. CDR3 coding DNA: TGCAGTGCTAGAGATCTTAAGGGGATTGAGCAGTTCTTC. Its translation: CSARDLKGIEQFF.

The genes are TRBV5-8 and TRBJ2-7, with 11 bases matching TRBD2. In germline, CDR1 is SGHTS, CDR2 YDEGEE. J lost 5 bases, V lost 4 bases, and 5 bases had no gene match. The CDR3 is made up of 14 amino acids. In DNA form, the CDR3 reads TGTGCCAGCAGCGTTACACTAGCGGGGGACGAGCAGTACTTC. Translated: CASSVTLAGDEQYF. Full variable domain (remainder filled in from reference TRBV5-8 and TRBJ2-7): EAGVTQSPTHLIKTRGQQATLRCSPISGHTSVYWYQQALGLGLQFLLWYDEGEERNRGNFPPRFSGRQFPNYSSELNVNALELEDSALYLCASSVTLAGDEQYFGPGTRLTVT.

This clonotype was seen a handful of times. The V call is TRBV12-5, the J call TRBJ2-7, with D perhaps TRBD1 (6 bases). V was pared by 3 bases and J by 12 bases, with 18 bases between. The germline gives CDR1 LGHNT, CDR2 FRNRAP. This CDR3 has 13 residues. The CDR3 protein is CASGFSRREGGYF. CDR3 DNA sequence: TGTGCTAGTGGTTTCTCCCGCAGGGAAGGGGGGTACTTC.

This clonotype turned up a few times. The chain has TRBV20-1 and TRBJ1-3; the D gene is possibly TRBD1 (6 bases). The CDR3 sequence is 14 residues long. Germline assignment: CDR1 DFQATT and CDR2 SNEGSKA (reference sequence). V shed 6 bases and J shed 0 bases, with 12 bases lying between them. The CDR3 DNA reads TGCAGTGCGGGGGGCTCCCCCTCTGGAAACACCATATATTTT. Amino acid sequence: CSAGGSPSGNTIYF.

The DNA for the CDR3 is TGTGCCAGCAGCCTAACGATCCATGAGCAGTTCTTC. Amino acid sequence: CASSLTIHEQFF. The genes are TRBV11-2 and TRBJ2-1; D unresolved. V lost 5 bases, J lost 8 bases, and 10 bases lay in between. Germline CDR1 is SGHAT and CDR2 is FQNNGV. The CDR3 has 12 amino acids. Combining the CDR3 with reference TRBV11-2 and TRBJ2-1 gives the whole variable domain EAGVAQSPRYKIIEKRQSVAFWCNPISGHATLYWYQQILGQGPKLLIQFQNNGVVDDSQLPKDRFSAERLKGVDSTLKIQPAKLEDSAVYLCASSLTIHEQFFGPGTRLTVL.

This clonotype was observed a handful of times. The chain has TRBV29-1 and TRBJ2-3; TRBD2 matches 13 bases. CDR3 length equals 15 residues. Germline V gene sequence: CDR1 SQVTM, CDR2 ANQGSEA. After removal of 2 bases from V and 4 bases from J, the junction contained 3 bases not matched to a gene. The chain's CDR3 is CSVEPGLAGPDTQYF. The CDR3 bases are TGCAGCGTTGAACCGGGACTAGCGGGACCAGATACGCAGTATTTT.

This clonotype came up a few times. V is TRBV18 and J is TRBJ2-5, with D perhaps TRBD1 or TRBD2 (5 bases each). Trimming took 0 bases from V and 3 from J, leaving 11 bases between them. Looked up from germline, CDR1 is KGHSH and CDR2 is LQKENI. This CDR3 has 15 amino acids. The CDR3 reads CASSPPMMGEETQYF. The DNA for the CDR3 is TGTGCCAGCTCACCACCGATGATGGGGGAAGAGACCCAGTACTTC.